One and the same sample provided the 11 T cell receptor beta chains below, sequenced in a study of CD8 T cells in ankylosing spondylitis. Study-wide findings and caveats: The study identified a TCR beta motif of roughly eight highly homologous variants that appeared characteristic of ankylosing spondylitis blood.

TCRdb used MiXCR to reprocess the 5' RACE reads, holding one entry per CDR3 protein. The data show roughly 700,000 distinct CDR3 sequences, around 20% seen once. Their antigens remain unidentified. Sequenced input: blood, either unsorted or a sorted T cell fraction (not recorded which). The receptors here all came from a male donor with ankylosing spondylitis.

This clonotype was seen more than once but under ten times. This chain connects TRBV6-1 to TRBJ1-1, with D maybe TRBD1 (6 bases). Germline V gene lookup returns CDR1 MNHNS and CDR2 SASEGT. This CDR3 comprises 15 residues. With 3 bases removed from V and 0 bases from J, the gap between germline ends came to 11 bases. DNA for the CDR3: TGTGCCAGCAGTGAGGGGGCAACTTTGAACACTGAAGCTTTCTTT. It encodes CASSEGATLNTEAFF.

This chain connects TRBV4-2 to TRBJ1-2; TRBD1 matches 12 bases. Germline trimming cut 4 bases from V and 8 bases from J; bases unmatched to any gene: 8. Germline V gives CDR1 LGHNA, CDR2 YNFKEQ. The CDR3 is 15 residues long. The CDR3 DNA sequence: TGTGCCAGCAGCCCGGGGACAGGGGGCGCAGGAGGCTACACCTTC. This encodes CASSPGTGGAGGYTF.

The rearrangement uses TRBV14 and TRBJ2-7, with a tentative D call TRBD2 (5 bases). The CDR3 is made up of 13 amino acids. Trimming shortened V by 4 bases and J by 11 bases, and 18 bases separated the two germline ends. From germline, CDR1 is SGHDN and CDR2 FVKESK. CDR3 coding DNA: TGTGCCAGCAGCCCCCAGGCCGTTTCGAGGGAGTACTTC. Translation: CASSPQAVSREYF.

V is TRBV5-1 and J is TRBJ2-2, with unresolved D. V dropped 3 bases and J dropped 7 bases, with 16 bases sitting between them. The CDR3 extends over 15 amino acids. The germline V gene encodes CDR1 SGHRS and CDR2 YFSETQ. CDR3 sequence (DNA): TGCGCCAGCAGCTCCGACTCAAAACCCTTCGGGGAGCTGTTTTTT. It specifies CASSSDSKPFGELFF.

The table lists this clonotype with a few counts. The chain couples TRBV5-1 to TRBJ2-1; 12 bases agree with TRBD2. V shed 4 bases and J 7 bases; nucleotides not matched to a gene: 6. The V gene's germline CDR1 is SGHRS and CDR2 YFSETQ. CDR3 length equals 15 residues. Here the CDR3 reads CASSPRTSGKNEQFF. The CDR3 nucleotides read TGCGCCAGCAGCCCCAGGACTAGCGGGAAGAATGAGCAGTTCTTC.

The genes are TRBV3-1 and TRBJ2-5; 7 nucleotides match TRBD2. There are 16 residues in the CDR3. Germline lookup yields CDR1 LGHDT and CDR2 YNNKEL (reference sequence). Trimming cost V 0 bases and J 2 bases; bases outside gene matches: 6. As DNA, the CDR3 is TGTGCCAGCAGCCAAGAGGCTACTAGCGAGCAAGAGACCCAGTACTTC. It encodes CASSQEATSEQETQYF.

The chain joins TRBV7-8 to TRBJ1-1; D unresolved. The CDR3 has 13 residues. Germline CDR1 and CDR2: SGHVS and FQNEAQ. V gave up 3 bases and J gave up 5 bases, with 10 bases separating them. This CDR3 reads CASSLRTETEAFF. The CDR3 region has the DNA TGTGCCAGCAGCTTGAGGACGGAAACTGAAGCTTTCTTT.

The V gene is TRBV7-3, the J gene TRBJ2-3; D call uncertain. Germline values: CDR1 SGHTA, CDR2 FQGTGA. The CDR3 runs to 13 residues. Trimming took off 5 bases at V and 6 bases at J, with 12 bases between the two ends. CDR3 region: CASSPSLQDTQYF. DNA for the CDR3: TGTGCCAGCAGCCCCAGCCTCCAGGATACGCAGTATTTT.

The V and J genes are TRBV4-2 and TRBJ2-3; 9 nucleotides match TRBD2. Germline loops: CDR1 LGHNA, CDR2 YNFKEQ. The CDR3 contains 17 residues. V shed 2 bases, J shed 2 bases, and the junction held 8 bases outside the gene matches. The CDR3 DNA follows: TGTGCCAGCAGCCAATGGTCTGAGCGGGAGGTCACAGATACGCAGTATTTT. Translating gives CASSQWSEREVTDTQYF.

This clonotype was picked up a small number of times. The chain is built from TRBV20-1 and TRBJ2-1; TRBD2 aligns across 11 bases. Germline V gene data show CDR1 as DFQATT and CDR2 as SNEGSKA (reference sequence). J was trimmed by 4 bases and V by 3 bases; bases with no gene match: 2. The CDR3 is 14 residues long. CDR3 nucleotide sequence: TGCAGTGCTAGTGGGACTAGCGGATACAATGAGCAGTTCTTC. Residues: CSASGTSGYNEQFF.

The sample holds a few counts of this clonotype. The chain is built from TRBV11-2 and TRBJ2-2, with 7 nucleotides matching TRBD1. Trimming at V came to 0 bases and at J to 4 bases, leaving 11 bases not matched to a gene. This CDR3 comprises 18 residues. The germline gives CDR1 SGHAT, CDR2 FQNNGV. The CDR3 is CASSLDLGQSFPTGELFF. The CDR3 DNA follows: TGTGCCAGCAGCTTAGATCTGGGACAGTCCTTCCCCACCGGGGAGCTGTTTTTT.